The entry below gives a single T cell receptor beta chain sequence along with its context. This entry comes from a study of blood T cell repertoires in COVID-19. V shed 7 bases and J 7 bases; nucleotides not matched to a gene: 7. CDR3 length: 14 amino acids. Germline V gene sequence: CDR1 SNHLY, CDR2 FYNNEI. Clones were read by immunoSEQ multiplex PCR, and TCRdb kept only the in-frame ones, dropping some. Of tens of thousands of clones listed, just over 85% are singletons. The specimen was peripheral blood. The rearrangement links TRBV2 to TRBJ2-1; TRBD2 aligns across 10 bases. This sequence originates from a man aged 50-60 years with active COVID-19. The DNA for the CDR3 is TGTGCCAGCAAGGACTCTAGCGGGGGTAATGAGCAGTTCTTC. This gives the protein CASKDSSGGNEQFF.